Each of the 17 T cell receptor beta chains below was sequenced from the same sample in a study of T cell responses to AZD1222 COVID-19 vaccine. Here immunoSEQ multiplex PCR was the method, and the copy in TCRdb shows in-frame clones only, minus some. The table includes over 100,000 clones, around nine tenths detected once. The specimen was peripheral blood, collected on day 0 of AZD1222 vaccination. These receptors all stem from an adult in good health.

This sequence joins TRBV2 and TRBJ1-5; TRBD1 aligns across 7 bases. The germline V gene has CDR1 SNHLY and CDR2 FYNNEI. CDR3 length equals 15 residues. J was trimmed by 3 bases and V by 2 bases; bases with no gene match: 4. The CDR3 bases are TGTGCCAGCAGTGAAAGGACAGGCACCAATCAGCCCCAGCATTTT. Protein sequence: CASSERTGTNQPQHF.

This clone was recorded once. The V and J genes are TRBV9 and TRBJ2-2; D ambiguous. There are 13 residues in the CDR3. V was pared by 4 bases and J by 6 bases, with 10 bases between. CDR1 SGDLS and CDR2 YYNGEE come from the germline V gene. CDR3 nucleotides: TGTGCCAGCAGCCCCCGAACGTCCGGGGAGCTGTTTTTT. This codes for CASSPRTSGELFF.

This clone was counted ten times or more. The rearrangement links TRBV11-1 to TRBJ2-5; TRBD2 might be the D (6 bases). V shed 3 bases and J shed 3 bases, with 11 bases lying between them. The CDR3 runs to 14 residues. From germline, CDR1 is SGHAT and CDR2 FQDESV (reference sequence). Written as DNA, the CDR3 is TGTGCCAGCAGCTTTTTATCGGGGGAAGAGACCCAGTACTTC. Translation: CASSFLSGEETQYF.

This clone was detected only once. This rearrangement joins TRBV9 to TRBJ2-4, with D unclear. V shed 3 bases and J shed 12 bases, with 13 bases lying between them. The CDR3 has 12 amino acids. Germline CDR1 and CDR2: SGDLS and YYNGEE. This CDR3 reads CASSGNGPYQYF. CDR3 DNA: TGTGCCAGCAGCGGTAACGGCCCTTATCAGTACTTC.

The V call is TRBV3-1 (or the pseudogene TRBV3-2), the J call TRBJ1-2, with TRBD1 identical over 9 bases. J lost 3 bases, V lost 2 bases, and 7 bases had no gene match. The CDR3 consists of 16 residues. Germline CDR1 is LGHDT and CDR2 is YNNKEL (reference sequence). This CDR3 reads CASSQLQGASDYGYTF. CDR3 sequence (DNA): TGTGCCAGCAGCCAATTACAGGGGGCTAGCGACTATGGCTACACCTTC.

V is TRBV6-2 or TRBV6-3 and J is TRBJ1-2; 7 bases are a match to TRBD1. The ends lost 5 bases at V and 4 bases at J; junction bases unmatched: 1. This CDR3 has 12 amino acids. Germline values: CDR1 MNHEY, CDR2 SVGEGT. CDR3 bases: TGTGCCAGCAGTCGGGACAGCTATGGCTACACCTTC. Amino acids: CASSRDSYGYTF.

A single count supports this clone. This chain uses TRBV2 with TRBJ1-4; unclear D gene. The CDR3 consists of 15 residues. V lost 3 bases and J 6 bases, leaving 14 bases between the germline ends. From germline, CDR1 is SNHLY and CDR2 FYNNEI. CDR3 nucleotides: TGTGCCAGCAGTGATTCCCCCGGCGGGCATGAAAAACTGTTTTTT. Translating it yields CASSDSPGGHEKLFF.

CDR3 DNA sequence: TGTGCCAGCAGCCCCCCCTCAGGGGGAACTAGGCGTGTACTCGGAGCTTTCTTT. It yields the protein CASSPPSGGTRRVLGAFF. V and J are TRBV7-9 and TRBJ1-1, with 7 bases that match TRBD1. The CDR3 has 18 amino acids. Per the germline V gene, CDR1 is SEHNR and CDR2 is FQNEAQ (reference sequence). V was clipped by 5 bases and J by 10 bases; unmatched bases: 25. The full variable domain, its missing parts supplied by reference TRBV7-9 and TRBJ1-1, is DTGVSQNPRHKITKRGQNVTFRCDPISEHNRLYWYRQTLGQGPEFLTYFQNEAQLEKSRLLSDRFSAERPKGSFSTLEIQRTEQGDSAMYLCASSPPSGGTRRVLGAFFGQGTRLTVV.

The rearrangement links TRBV7-3 to TRBJ2-5, with TRBD1 matching over 8 bases. CDR3 length equals 18 residues. Germline assignment: CDR1 SGHTA and CDR2 FQGTGA. The junction had 16 bases not matched to a gene; V was cut back by 2 bases and J by 5 bases. The CDR3 reads CASSLFGTGLIGMETQYF. As DNA, the CDR3 is TGTGCCAGCAGCTTATTCGGGACAGGACTTATTGGCATGGAGACCCAGTACTTC.

DNA for the CDR3: TGTGCCAGCAGTCAGGAGGGAATCCCCAATCAGCCCCAGCATTTT. Amino acid sequence: CASSQEGIPNQPQHF. V usage is TRBV27 and J usage is TRBJ1-5; D is undetermined. Germline V gives CDR1 MNHEY, CDR2 SMNVEV (reference sequence). V was clipped by 5 bases and J by 3 bases, with 14 bases between them. The CDR3 extends over 15 amino acids.

The rearrangement links TRBV13 to TRBJ1-6; 10 bases are a match to TRBD1. Trimming took 5 bases from V and 5 from J; bases not matched to a gene: 3. Germline loops: CDR1 PRHDT, CDR2 FYEKMQ (reference sequence). The CDR3 totals 15 residues. The CDR3 here is CASSLGTGDNSPLHF. The CDR3 DNA reads as TGTGCCAGCAGCCTTGGGACAGGGGATAATTCACCCCTCCACTTT.

The chain joins TRBV12-3 or TRBV12-4 to TRBJ1-1, with D perhaps matching TRBD1 (5 bases). The CDR3 sequence is 13 residues long. Trimming took 3 bases from V and 3 from J, leaving 8 bases between them. CDR3 loop: CASSFAGDTEAFF. CDR3 bases: TGTGCCAGCAGTTTTGCGGGGGACACTGAAGCTTTCTTT.

The chain couples TRBV7-3 to TRBJ2-1; D gene uncertain. Germline CDR1 SGHTA, CDR2 FQGTGA. This CDR3 has 13 amino acids. Trimming removed 5 bases at V and 5 bases at J, with 10 bases between. The CDR3 is CASSPQTDNEQFF. The DNA for the CDR3 is TGTGCCAGCAGCCCCCAGACGGACAATGAGCAGTTCTTC.

This clone appeared a single time. The CDR3 sequence is CASSSQGFRQPQHF. In nucleotides, the CDR3 is TGTGCCAGCAGCTCTCAGGGTTTTCGTCAGCCCCAGCATTTT. V gene TRBV7-9 combines with J gene TRBJ1-5, with D perhaps matching TRBD1 (5 bases). V shed 4 bases and J shed 6 bases, with 13 bases lying between them. CDR1 SEHNR and CDR2 FQNEAQ come from the germline V gene (reference sequence). There are 14 residues in the CDR3.

V is TRBV6-4 and J is TRBJ1-1; 9 positions agree with TRBD1. Trimming cost V 6 bases and J 1 base; bases outside gene matches: 0. CDR1 is MRHNA, CDR2 SNTAGT, per germline. CDR3 length: 13 residues. CDR3 bases: TGTGCCAGCAGACAGGGGGCGAACACTGAAGCTTTCTTT. Amino acids: CASRQGANTEAFF.

The V and J genes are TRBV5-6 and TRBJ1-1; tentatively, D is TRBD1 (6 bases). The CDR3 covers 16 residues. V dropped 0 bases and J dropped 6 bases, with 18 bases sitting between them. Germline CDR1 SGHDT, CDR2 YYEEEE. The CDR3, as DNA: TGTGCCAGCAGCTTGGTGTCTTATGCCGGGGGCCCTGAAGCTTTCTTT. It translates to CASSLVSYAGGPEAFF.

This sequence joins TRBV20-1 and TRBJ1-4; D is unclear. CDR1 is DFQATT, CDR2 SNEGSKA, per germline (reference sequence). V was trimmed by 6 bases and J by 6 bases, leaving 8 bases between them. CDR3 length: 11 amino acids. The CDR3 region has the DNA TGCAGTGCCGGATTAGATGAAAAACTGTTTTTT. Translated, it gives CSAGLDEKLFF.